This T cell receptor (beta chain) originates from a study of T cell repertoires in cytomegalovirus infection. About the study: An indication of both CMV infection and matching HLA type came from public TCR beta signatures. Findings and limits, study-wide: Based on cumulative public TCR beta family frequency, carriers of CMV plus the relevant HLA were identified. The ex vivo response was dominated by HLA-C-restricted CMV-specific TCR beta clonotypes.

On this clonotype itself: The antigen is unknown.

TCRdb independently ran MiXCR on the reads; one entry per CDR3 protein. Among about 360,000 distinct CDR3 sequences listed, 15% to 20% were seen once. Germline CDR1 reads DFQATT; CDR2 reads SNEGSKA (reference sequence). CDR3 length: 14 amino acids. Trimming removed 0 bases from V and 5 bases from J, with 12 bases in between. Source material: PBMCs. V gene TRBV20-1 combines with J gene TRBJ2-3; D is unclear. This sequence was found in a human donor in good health (CMV status not recorded). Some clones in this sample may be carry-over from other donors' samples. CDR3 residues: CSARDPLVRDTQYF. CDR3 coding DNA: TGCAGTGCTAGAGACCCGCTCGTCAGAGATACGCAGTATTTT.